This paragraph reports one T cell receptor (beta chain). Its specificity is not known. V shed 3 bases, J shed 4 bases, and the junction held 7 bases outside the gene matches. The CDR3 length is 15 residues. CDR1 SGDLS and CDR2 YYNGEE come from the germline V gene. With 60 Vbeta and 13 Jbeta primers, the PCR was carried out. Only in-frame clones appear in the TCRdb table, and some are missing; sequencing was by immunoSEQ multiplex PCR. The data contain 200,000 or so clones, roughly 80% of them singletons. The data are from a study of cytomegalovirus exposure and HLA in healthy donors. Looking at the study overall: HLA-typed donors contributed some 87 million unique TCRs, which were held in an early data release. Findings of the study overall: Most likely, a cluster of highly shared sequence variants arose as a sequencing artifact. In a later analysis, a missense DCLRE1C variant was linked to TCR beta V- and J-gene trimming. Across HLA loci, a later analysis found differing TCR association rates, with DRB1 most and HLA-C fewest.

The origin of this receptor is a girl aged 2-10 years in good health and CMV-seronegative. The chain employs TRBV9 and TRBJ2-1; TRBD2 agrees at 7 bases. Sample: PBMCs. CDR3 residues: CASSGRGGVYNEQFF. CDR3 in DNA: TGTGCCAGCAGCGGGAGGGGAGGGGTATACAATGAGCAGTTCTTC.